This T cell receptor beta chain stems from a study of blood T cell repertoires in COVID-19. Study information: Specimens from acute and convalescent COVID-19 originated in the United States, Italy and Spain. T cells, B-cell-depleted T cells, or PBMCs supplied cDNA or gDNA.

V lost 6 bases, J lost 8 bases, and 14 bases lay in between. The CDR3 is 13 residues long. Germline CDR1 reads KGHSH; CDR2 reads LQKENI. This clone appeared a single time. How the authors handled the data: Estimation of nucleated cell counts relied on the amplification of reference gene primers. Using immunoSEQ multiplex PCR, the repertoire was profiled, and TCRdb retains in-frame clones only, with some absent. Clone size and the V and J calls come from that table; the DNA yielded D and trimming. The data show 300,000 or so clones, roughly 88% seen once. The TCR originated in a woman aged 50 to 60 with acute or convalescent COVID-19. The sample comprised peripheral blood. This chain uses TRBV18 with TRBJ1-5; perhaps TRBD1 as D (5 bases). The CDR3 loop is CASSPGGTEPQHF. CDR3 coding DNA: TGTGCCAGCTCTCCCGGGGGGACGGAGCCCCAGCATTTT.